In this sample, the clone carrying this T cell receptor (beta chain) turned up many times. Its matching antigen is unknown. MiXCR, run by TCRdb on the RT-PCR reads, gives a single entry per CDR3 protein. The table shows approximately 700,000 distinct CDR3 sequences, with 15% to 17% occurring only once. The data are from a study of response to subunit inactivated influenza vaccine. Overall study results and limits: Each seasonal flu vaccination may recruit only limited new T cells, authors suggested.

The TCR was taken from a man aged 45-65 years who received an inactivated influenza vaccine. The material was PBMCs from blood, obtained roughly 12 days after vaccination.

CDR3 nucleotide sequence: TGTGCCAGCAGCGGACTCTACGAGCAGTACTTC. It translates to CASSGLYEQYF. V and J are TRBV7-9 and TRBJ2-7, with D possibly matching TRBD2 (5 bases). Germline V gene lookup returns CDR1 SEHNR and CDR2 FQNEAQ (reference sequence). CDR3 length equals 11 residues. The ends were cut back, 5 bases at V and 3 bases at J, with 5 bases in the middle.